These 2 T cell receptor beta chains originate from one sample sequenced in a study of T cell clonotyping in hematopoietic cell transplantation. TCRdb keeps only in-frame clones here, not all; method: immunoSEQ multiplex PCR. Of 35,000 to 45,000 clones in the sample, 95% were seen once. Specified time point: recipient sample about 28 days before transplant, after cytoreduction. This sample comprised peripheral blood mononuclear cells, obtained before stem cell transplant. These receptors all come from a middle-aged man with chronic myeloid leukemia. Some clones in this sample may be carry-over from other donors' samples.

The chain has TRBV5-1 and TRBJ1-2, with D unresolved. This CDR3 region has 13 residues. V was trimmed by 4 bases and J by 4 bases, leaving 11 bases between them. Germline V gives CDR1 SGHRS, CDR2 YFSETQ. The CDR3 nucleotides read TGCGCCAGCAGCATGGGCAGGTCCTATGGCTACACCTTC. Translation gives CASSMGRSYGYTF.

The chain uses TRBV11-1 and TRBJ2-3; 8 bases fit TRBD2. Germline V gene data show CDR1 as SGHAT and CDR2 as FQDESV (reference sequence). J was trimmed by 3 bases and V by 4 bases; bases with no gene match: 9. The CDR3 has 16 residues. The CDR3 DNA is TGTGCCAGCAGCTCCACCCCGGGGGGGCCGACAGATACGCAGTATTTT. This encodes CASSSTPGGPTDTQYF.